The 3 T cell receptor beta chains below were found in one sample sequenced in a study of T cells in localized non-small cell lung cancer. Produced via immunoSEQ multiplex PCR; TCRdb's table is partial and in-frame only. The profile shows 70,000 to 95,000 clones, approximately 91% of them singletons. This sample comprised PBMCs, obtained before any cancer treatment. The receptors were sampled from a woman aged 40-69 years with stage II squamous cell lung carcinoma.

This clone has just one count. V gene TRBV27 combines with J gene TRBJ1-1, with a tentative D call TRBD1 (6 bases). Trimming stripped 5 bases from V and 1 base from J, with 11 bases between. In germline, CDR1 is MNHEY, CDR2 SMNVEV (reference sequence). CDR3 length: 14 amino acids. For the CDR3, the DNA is TGTGCCAGCAGTCTGACGGACAGGAACACTGAAGCTTTCTTT. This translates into CASSLTDRNTEAFF.

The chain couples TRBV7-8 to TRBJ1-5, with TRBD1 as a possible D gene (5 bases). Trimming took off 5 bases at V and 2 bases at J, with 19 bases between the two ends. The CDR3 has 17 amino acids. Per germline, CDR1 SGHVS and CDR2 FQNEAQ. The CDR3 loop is CASSLRDQGSGNQPQHF. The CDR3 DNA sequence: TGTGCCAGCAGCCTCAGGGACCAGGGATCGGGCAATCAGCCCCAGCATTTT. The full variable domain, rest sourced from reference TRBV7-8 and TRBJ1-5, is GAGVSQSPRYKVAKRGQDVALRCDPISGHVSLFWYQQALGQGPEFLTYFQNEAQLDKSGLPSDRFFAERPEGSVSTLKIQRTQQEDSAVYLCASSLRDQGSGNQPQHFGDGTRLSIL.

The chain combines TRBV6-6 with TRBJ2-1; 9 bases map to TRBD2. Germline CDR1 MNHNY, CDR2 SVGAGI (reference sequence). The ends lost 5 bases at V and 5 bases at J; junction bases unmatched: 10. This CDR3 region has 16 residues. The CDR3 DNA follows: TGTGCCAGCAGTCCCCCCCTGGCGGGAGGGGACAATGAGCAGTTCTTC. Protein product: CASSPPLAGGDNEQFF.